These 26 T cell receptor beta chains share one sample of origin, sequenced in a study of T cells in localized non-small cell lung cancer. Assay used: immunoSEQ multiplex PCR; TCRdb lists only in-frame clones, some missing. The sample shows fewer than 12,000 clones, approximately 84% of them seen only once. The sequencing used peripheral blood, collected before any cancer treatment. The origin of the receptors is a male donor at least 60 years old with stage III lung adenocarcinoma.

The chain uses TRBV19 and TRBJ2-7, with D possibly matching TRBD1 (6 bases). The germline gives CDR1 LNHDA, CDR2 SQIVND (reference sequence). V gave up 5 bases and J gave up 3 bases, with 11 bases separating them. This CDR3 spans 13 amino acids. The CDR3 sequence: CASSSGTHYEQYF. Written as DNA, the CDR3 is TGTGCCAGTAGTTCGGGGACACACTACGAGCAGTACTTC.

This sequence joins TRBV7-6 and TRBJ2-7, with 12 positions matching TRBD1. Germline V gene data show CDR1 as SGHVS and CDR2 as FNYEAQ. The J segment lost 6 bases and the V segment lost 5 bases, leaving 8 bases of the junction unmatched. This CDR3 spans 15 amino acids. This chain's CDR3 is CASSPGQGAVSEQYF. The CDR3 DNA reads TGTGCCAGCAGCCCGGGACAGGGGGCGGTGAGCGAGCAGTACTTC.

This clone was picked up a small number of times. The chain couples TRBV27 to TRBJ1-5; unclear D gene. The V and J ends lost 8 bases and 3 bases respectively, with 14 bases between them. Germline V lookup: CDR1 MNHEY, CDR2 SMNVEV (reference sequence). The CDR3 length is 14 residues. The CDR3 DNA sequence: TGTGCCAGCGGTCCCCTCCAACCCAATCAGCCCCAGCATTTT. Translation: CASGPLQPNQPQHF.

In regard to this clone: A read error may produce the germline difference seen at one junction end. The rearrangement links TRBV6-8 to TRBJ2-4; 9 nucleotides align to TRBD1. Germline values: CDR1 MNHGY, CDR2 SAAAGT. The CDR3 is 13 amino acids. The CDR3 region has the DNA TGTGCCAGCAGTTACACTCCCGGACAGGGGCCGCGATTC. It is translated as CASSYTPGQGPRF.

The chain is built from TRBV5-4 and TRBJ1-2; D ambiguous. V lost 0 bases and J 8 bases, leaving 11 bases between the germline ends. The germline CDR1 and CDR2 sequences are SGHNT and YYREEE (reference sequence). There are 13 residues in the CDR3. CDR3 protein: CASSLDRTRGYTF. The CDR3 coding sequence is TGTGCCAGCAGCTTGGACCGCACCCGCGGCTACACCTTC. Supplemented by reference TRBV5-4 and TRBJ1-2, the full variable domain reads ETGVTQSPTHLIKTRGQQVTLRCSSQSGHNTVSWYQQALGQGPQFIFQYYREEENGRGNFPPRFSGLQFPNYSSELNVNALELDDSALYLCASSLDRTRGYTFGSGTRLTVV.

The rearrangement links TRBV14 to TRBJ2-7, with D possibly matching TRBD1 (7 bases). Germline values: CDR1 SGHDN, CDR2 FVKESK. The CDR3 covers 16 residues. The germline V and J ends were trimmed by 2 bases and 5 bases, with 19 bases remaining between them. The DNA of the CDR3 is TGTGCCAGCAGCCAACGGGCCGGCAGGGGGGTGGACGAGCAGTACTTC. Protein sequence: CASSQRAGRGVDEQYF. Together with reference TRBV14 and TRBJ2-7, the CDR3 gives the full variable domain: EAGVTQFPSHSVIEKGQTVTLRCDPISGHDNLYWYRRVMGKEIKFLLHFVKESKQDESGMPNNRFLAERTGGTYSTLKVQPAELEDSGVYFCASSQRAGRGVDEQYFGPGTRLTVT.

The chain is built from TRBV7-9 and TRBJ2-7; the D is unclear. V shed 5 bases and J shed 6 bases, with 14 bases lying between them. The germline V gene has CDR1 SEHNR and CDR2 FQNEAQ (reference sequence). CDR3 length: 13 residues. CDR3 DNA: TGTGCCAGCAGCACACCTGGCCGGAGCGAGCAGTACTTC. It specifies CASSTPGRSEQYF.

V and J are TRBV4-1 and TRBJ2-2, with TRBD2 as a possible D gene (5 bases). Germline values: CDR1 MGHRA, CDR2 YSYEKL. Deletions cut 0 bases from V and 5 bases from J, with 10 bases between. This CDR3 is built from 15 residues. For the CDR3, the DNA is TGCGCCAGCAGCCAAGACGGTCGGGGAACCGGGGAGCTGTTTTTT. It translates to CASSQDGRGTGELFF.

The genes are TRBV28 and TRBJ2-3; TRBD2 matches 7 bases. Germline V gene sequence: CDR1 MDHEN, CDR2 SYDVKM. The CDR3 runs 16 residues. Unmatched junction bases numbered 13, after V lost 6 bases and J lost 4 bases. This CDR3 is CASRGSERGGADTQYF. DNA of the CDR3: TGTGCCAGCAGGGGGTCTGAGCGGGGTGGGGCAGATACGCAGTATTTT.

This clone turned up a few times. The V gene is TRBV15, the J gene TRBJ2-3; TRBD2 aligns across 10 bases. From germline, CDR1 is LNHNV and CDR2 YYDKDF (reference sequence). Trimming removed 1 base from V and 3 bases from J; junction bases left unmatched: 7. The CDR3 totals 17 residues. The CDR3 region is CATSRGWTSGETDTQYF. CDR3 DNA: TGTGCCACCAGCAGAGGGTGGACTAGCGGAGAGACAGATACGCAGTATTTT.

The genes are TRBV14 and TRBJ1-1; D is undetermined. The CDR3 totals 13 residues. The V end was cut by 4 bases, the J end by 0 bases, with 6 bases between. From germline, CDR1 is SGHDN and CDR2 FVKESK. CDR3 protein: CASSLKMNTEAFF. CDR3 DNA: TGTGCCAGCAGCCTTAAGATGAACACTGAAGCTTTCTTT.

DNA of the CDR3: TGTGCCAGCAGCCAAGTTCTCGGAGGAGGAGGCTACACCTTC. This encodes CASSQVLGGGGYTF. The genes are TRBV4-2 and TRBJ1-2; D is unclear. CDR3 length equals 14 residues. Trimming pared 1 base from V and 8 bases from J, leaving 14 bases between. CDR1 is LGHNA and CDR2 is YNFKEQ in the germline V gene.

In this sample, this clone is large. This chain uses TRBV15 with TRBJ2-2; TRBD2 agrees at 7 bases. Trimming cost V 1 base and J 3 bases; bases outside gene matches: 5. CDR3 length: 16 residues. The germline CDR1 and CDR2 sequences are LNHNV and YYDKDF (reference sequence). The CDR3 here is CATSRVAGDYTGELFF. In nucleotides, the CDR3 is TGTGCCACCAGCAGAGTGGCGGGAGACTACACCGGGGAGCTGTTTTTT.

This chain links TRBV7-8 with TRBJ2-7; D might be TRBD1 (5 bases). Germline lookup yields CDR1 SGHVS and CDR2 FQNEAQ. The CDR3 loop spans 14 amino acids. The germline V and J ends were trimmed by 5 bases and 1 base, with 12 bases remaining between them. As DNA, the CDR3 is TGTGCCAGCAGCCGCTCCAGGGAATCCTACGAGCAGTACTTC. Protein sequence: CASSRSRESYEQYF.

This clone is judged medium-sized. The rearrangement links TRBV6-5 to TRBJ1-2, with TRBD1 identical over 10 bases. Trimming at V came to 6 bases and at J to 11 bases, leaving 9 bases not matched to a gene. The CDR3 has 13 residues. The V gene's germline CDR1 is MNHEY and CDR2 SVGAGI. Here the CDR3 reads CASSTTRTGGYTF. CDR3 bases: TGTGCCAGCAGCACGACTAGGACAGGGGGGTACACCTTC.

The chain recombines TRBV7-2 with TRBJ2-1; possible D gene TRBD2, 6 bases. V was clipped by 8 bases and J by 0 bases, with 14 bases between them. Germline CDR1 reads SGHTA; CDR2 reads FQGNSA. This CDR3 comprises 15 residues. As DNA, the CDR3 is TGTGCCAGCGGTCTAGCGACCAGCTCCTACAATGAGCAGTTCTTC. Its protein is CASGLATSSYNEQFF.

The chain employs TRBV6-6 and TRBJ2-5; tentative D call: TRBD2 (5 bases). The DNA end is a closer match to TRBJ2-7, so the J assignment may be wrong. CDR3 length: 13 amino acids. Per germline, CDR1 MNHNY and CDR2 SVGAGI (reference sequence). CDR3 nucleotide sequence: TGTGCCAGCAGTTACGATGAGGGATACGAGCAGTACTTC. It specifies CASSYDEGYEQYF.

The genes are TRBV28 and TRBJ2-3; TRBD1 or TRBD2 may be the D gene (5 bases each). This CDR3 has 12 residues. Germline V gene data show CDR1 as MDHEN and CDR2 as SYDVKM. Trimming left V 8 bases short and J 11 bases short, with 17 bases between. CDR3 region: CASGHRDRGQYF. The CDR3, as DNA: TGTGCCAGCGGCCATCGGGACCGTGGGCAGTATTTT.

This chain links TRBV4-3 with TRBJ2-5; no firm D call. The CDR3 has 14 amino acids. From germline, CDR1 is LGHNA and CDR2 YSLEER. The V gene lost 0 bases and the J gene lost 0 bases, with 5 bases spanning the gap. Here the CDR3 reads CASSQDRYQETQYF. As DNA, the CDR3 is TGCGCCAGCAGCCAAGACAGGTACCAAGAGACCCAGTACTTC.

This chain uses TRBV6-1 with TRBJ2-5; D is uncertain. V lost 4 bases and J 7 bases, leaving 13 bases between the germline ends. The length of the CDR3 is 13 residues. The germline V gene has CDR1 MNHNS and CDR2 SASEGT. The CDR3 DNA is TGTGCCAGCAGTGGCACAGCCCTGGGGACCCAGTACTTC. Encoded protein: CASSGTALGTQYF.

This clone was detected once. The rearrangement uses TRBV7-2 and TRBJ2-3; D uncertain. The CDR3 is 14 amino acids. Trimming stripped 4 bases from V and 3 bases from J, with 11 bases between. The germline V gene has CDR1 SGHTA and CDR2 FQGNSA. This CDR3 is CASSSTRITDTQYF. In DNA, the CDR3 is TGTGCCAGCAGCTCGACACGGATAACAGATACGCAGTATTTT.

This sequence joins TRBV10-3 and TRBJ2-2; 9 bases are shared with TRBD2. Per the germline V gene, CDR1 is ENHRY and CDR2 is SYGVKD. The CDR3 consists of 15 residues. Trimming at V came to 6 bases and at J to 0 bases, leaving 2 bases not matched to a gene. The CDR3, as DNA: TGTGCCATCAGCCAGCGGGAGGCGAACACCGGGGAGCTGTTTTTT. Translating it yields CAISQREANTGELFF.

The chain uses TRBV5-4 and TRBJ2-1, with 7 bases aligning to TRBD2. Trimming removed 0 bases from V and 4 bases from J; junction bases left unmatched: 7. The V gene's germline CDR1 is SGHNT and CDR2 YYREEE (reference sequence). The CDR3 covers 16 residues. CDR3 DNA sequence: TGTGCCAGCAGCTTGGCCGGGGGGACCAGTTACAATGAGCAGTTCTTC. Protein: CASSLAGGTSYNEQFF.

This clone was counted between two and nine times. The chain uses TRBV4-2 and TRBJ1-6; D not certain. The germline CDR1 and CDR2 sequences are LGHNA and YNFKEQ. The CDR3 consists of 11 residues. The V end was cut by 4 bases, the J end by 6 bases, with 1 base between. Here the CDR3 DNA reads TGTGCCAGCAGCCGTAATTCACCCCTCCACTTT. Protein sequence: CASSRNSPLHF.

There are a few counts of this clone. The rearrangement links TRBV27 to TRBJ1-1; D ambiguous. V dropped 6 bases and J dropped 0 bases, with 8 bases sitting between them. Per germline, CDR1 MNHEY and CDR2 SMNVEV (reference sequence). The CDR3 length is 13 residues. The CDR3 sequence is CASRNDLNTEAFF. DNA for the CDR3: TGTGCCAGCAGAAATGACCTGAACACTGAAGCTTTCTTT.

The chain combines TRBV6-1 with TRBJ1-2, with D unresolved. This CDR3 contains 12 residues. Trimming cost V 4 bases and J 5 bases, with 8 bases left between them. Germline V lookup: CDR1 MNHNS, CDR2 SASEGT. The CDR3 is CASSGTRYGYTF. In DNA, the CDR3 is TGTGCCAGCAGTGGGACGCGGTATGGCTACACCTTC.